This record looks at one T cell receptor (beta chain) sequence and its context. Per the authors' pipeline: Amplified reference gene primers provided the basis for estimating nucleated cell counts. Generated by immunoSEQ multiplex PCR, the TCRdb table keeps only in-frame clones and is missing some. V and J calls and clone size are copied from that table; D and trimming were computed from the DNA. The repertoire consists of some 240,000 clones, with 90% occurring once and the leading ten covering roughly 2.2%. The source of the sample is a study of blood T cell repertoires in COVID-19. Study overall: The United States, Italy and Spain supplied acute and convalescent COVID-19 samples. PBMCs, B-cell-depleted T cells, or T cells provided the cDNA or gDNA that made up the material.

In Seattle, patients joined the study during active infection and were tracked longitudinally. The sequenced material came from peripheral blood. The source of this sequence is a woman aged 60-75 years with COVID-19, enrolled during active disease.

For the CDR3, the DNA is TGCGCCAGCAGCCTAACCCCCCAGGGGGTAGGCTATGGCTACACCTTC. Translating gives CASSLTPQGVGYGYTF. The rearrangement joins TRBV4-1 to TRBJ1-2; 7 positions match TRBD1. The CDR3 totals 16 residues. J gave up 4 bases and V 4 bases, and 12 bases lay outside the gene matches. The germline V gene encodes CDR1 MGHRA and CDR2 YSYEKL.